This record looks at one T cell receptor (beta chain) sequence and its context. Its antigen is unidentified. Germline loops: CDR1 KGHSH, CDR2 LQKENI. The CDR3 loop spans 12 amino acids. Trimming removed 3 bases from V and 9 bases from J; junction bases left unmatched: 4. Primers for the PCR totalled 60 Vbeta and 13 Jbeta. The repertoire was sequenced with immunoSEQ multiplex PCR; TCRdb's copy has only in-frame clones and lacks some. The data hold about 120,000 clones, with about 80% observed a single time. The data are from a study of cytomegalovirus exposure and HLA in healthy donors. Study results and limitations: Whilst most TCR sequences proved rare, a subset of public TCRs occurred across many donors.

Sequenced: PBMCs. The clonotype comes from a man aged 55 to 70 in good health and CMV-seropositive. V gene TRBV18 combines with J gene TRBJ1-1, with 7 bases matching TRBD1. CDR3 sequence (DNA): TGTGCCAGCTCACCTCGGGGACAGAAAGCTTTCTTT. It translates to CASSPRGQKAFF.